These 12 T cell receptor beta chains were sequenced from one sample in a study of T cells in Graves' hyperthyroidism and ophthalmopathy. Amplification of TCR beta CDR3 regions used RNA as the template. RT-PCR in the first round (using the HTBI primer set) targeted the TCR CDR3. TCRdb independently ran MiXCR on the multiplex PCR reads; one entry per CDR3 protein. This table holds 650,000 to 750,000 distinct CDR3 sequences, 14% found once. The sequencing sample was made of blood. The receptors were sampled from a woman between 18 and 30 years old with Graves' hyperthyroidism.

The chain is built from TRBV7-9 and TRBJ2-1; 9 bases are a match to TRBD2. The CDR3 has 16 residues. V gave up 2 bases and J gave up 2 bases; unmatched junction bases: 4. Germline CDR1 SEHNR, CDR2 FQNEAQ (reference sequence). The CDR3 coding sequence is TGTGCCAGCAGCTTAACTAGCGGGTATACCTACAATGAGCAGTTCTTC. It specifies CASSLTSGYTYNEQFF.

This clonotype was counted only a few times. This chain joins TRBV7-9 and TRBJ2-7; 7 bases are shared with TRBD2. The CDR3 covers 19 residues. V shed 2 bases, J shed 3 bases, and the junction held 19 bases outside the gene matches. Germline CDR1 is SEHNR and CDR2 is FQNEAQ (reference sequence). The DNA for the CDR3 is TGTGCCAGCAGCTTAAGTTGGGCGGGGGAAGGAGCCGGGGACTACGAGCAGTACTTC. This translates into CASSLSWAGEGAGDYEQYF.

The sample holds many counts of this clonotype. The chain uses TRBV7-8 and TRBJ1-2; 7 bases fit TRBD1. This CDR3 is 12 amino acids long. Germline assignment: CDR1 SGHVS and CDR2 FQNEAQ. After removal of 8 bases from V and 6 bases from J, the junction contained 6 bases not matched to a gene. CDR3 in DNA: TGTGCCAGCCCCGGGACAGACGATGGCTACACCTTC. Protein product: CASPGTDDGYTF. Using reference TRBV7-8 and TRBJ1-2 for the parts outside the CDR3, the full variable domain is GAGVSQSPRYKVAKRGQDVALRCDPISGHVSLFWYQQALGQGPEFLTYFQNEAQLDKSGLPSDRFFAERPEGSVSTLKIQRTQQEDSAVYLCASPGTDDGYTFGSGTRLTVV.

This clonotype came up many times. The genes are TRBV20-1 and TRBJ2-7, with TRBD1 matching 7 bases. Looked up from germline, CDR1 is DFQATT and CDR2 is SNEGSKA (reference sequence). This CDR3 spans 16 amino acids. Trimming at V came to 1 base and at J to 0 bases, leaving 9 bases not matched to a gene. This chain's CDR3 is CSARGGGTGVSYEQYF. The CDR3 coding sequence is TGCAGTGCTAGAGGGGGCGGCACAGGGGTCTCCTACGAGCAGTACTTC.

At least ten counts were recorded for this clonotype. This rearrangement joins TRBV7-8 to TRBJ2-3; D ambiguous. V lost 2 bases and J lost 9, with 12 bases in between. CDR1 and CDR2 (germline): SGHVS, FQNEAQ. This CDR3 comprises 13 residues. The CDR3 nucleotides are TGTGCCAGCAGCTTAAGTCTGGCCCAGACGCAGTATTTT. It yields the protein CASSLSLAQTQYF.

Ten or more counts support this clonotype. The J gene is TRBJ2-7, the V gene TRBV7-8; D is perhaps TRBD1 (6 bases). CDR1 and CDR2 (germline): SGHVS, FQNEAQ. The CDR3 has 13 amino acids. Trimming took off 3 bases at V and 6 bases at J, with 12 bases between the two ends. CDR3 in amino acids: CASSFNRDAEQYF. The CDR3 region has the DNA TGTGCCAGCAGCTTTAACAGGGATGCCGAGCAGTACTTC.

The chain is built from TRBV6-1 and TRBJ1-1, with 10 bases identical to TRBD1. V shed 7 bases, J shed 11 bases, and the junction held 7 bases outside the gene matches. The CDR3 has 12 amino acids. The germline CDR1 and CDR2 sequences are MNHNS and SASEGT. CDR3 in amino acids: CASIDRGRQAFF. CDR3 bases: TGTGCCAGCATTGACAGGGGGCGACAGGCTTTCTTT.

In its sample, this clonotype was seen a few times. The CDR3 bases are TGTGCCAGCAGCCCTCTAGCGGACCGGCGGGAGCTGTTTTTT. Translation gives CASSPLADRRELFF. The chain recombines TRBV7-2 with TRBJ2-2; 7 bases match TRBD2. The J segment lost 9 bases and the V segment lost 5 bases, leaving 9 bases of the junction unmatched. Per germline, CDR1 SGHTA and CDR2 FQGNSA. This CDR3 has 14 residues.

This clonotype was picked up a small number of times. This chain connects TRBV27 to TRBJ1-2, with D possibly being TRBD1 (5 bases). Germline V gene sequence: CDR1 MNHEY, CDR2 SMNVEV (reference sequence). V lost 4 bases to trimming and J lost 4 bases, with 19 bases between them. The CDR3 sequence is 16 residues long. The CDR3 is CASSSSSGTLTYGYTF. CDR3 sequence (DNA): TGTGCCAGCAGTTCCTCCTCCGGGACGCTTACCTATGGCTACACCTTC.

This clonotype was seen many times. V gene TRBV2 combines with J gene TRBJ2-1; 12 bases are a match to TRBD1. The CDR3 length is 15 residues. The V gene's germline CDR1 is SNHLY and CDR2 FYNNEI. Trimming removed 6 bases from V and 8 bases from J; junction bases left unmatched: 8. CDR3 nucleotides: TGTGCCAGCAGAGGGACAGGGGGCCTTAAATATGAGCAGTTCTTC. Its translation is CASRGTGGLKYEQFF.

The V gene is TRBV6-1, the J gene TRBJ2-1, with D tentatively TRBD1 (5 bases). Germline values: CDR1 MNHNS, CDR2 SASEGT. This CDR3 contains 17 residues. The V end lost 4 bases, the J end lost 5 bases, and 21 bases lay between the germline ends. DNA for the CDR3: TGTGCCAGCAGTGTTTTTCAGGGAAGGAAAGATGACAATGAGCAGTTCTTC. Amino acids: CASSVFQGRKDDNEQFF.

CDR3 protein: CASRTREVFEQFF. The CDR3 DNA sequence: TGTGCCAGCAGAACTCGGGAGGTGTTTGAGCAGTTCTTC. The V gene is TRBV6-2 or TRBV6-3, the J gene TRBJ2-1; 7 bases align to TRBD2. This CDR3 contains 13 residues. V shed 6 bases and J 9 bases; nucleotides not matched to a gene: 8. Per the germline V gene, CDR1 is MNHEY and CDR2 is SVGEGT.